What follows describes a single T cell receptor beta chain. Authors' data handling: Amplification with reference gene primers provided the estimates of nucleated cell counts. TCRdb keeps only in-frame clones here, not all; method: immunoSEQ multiplex PCR. For V, J and clone size, that table is used; D and trimming come from the DNA. The table records about 44,000 clones, roughly nine tenths of them present only once. Enrollment of patients from Seattle took place during active infection, with longitudinal follow-up. This sample stems from a study of blood T cell repertoires in COVID-19. Across the whole study: PBMCs, B-cell-depleted T cells, or T cells provided the cDNA or gDNA that made up the material.

There are 14 residues in the CDR3. The V gene lost 0 bases and the J gene lost 6 bases, with 12 bases spanning the gap. Germline-derived CDR1 and CDR2 are SGHKS and YYEKEE (reference sequence). J is TRBJ1-1 and V is TRBV5-5; no clear D. The specimen sequenced was peripheral blood. The sequence was collected from a man between 45 and 60 years old with COVID-19, enrolled during active disease. The CDR3 DNA reads as TGTGCCAGCAGCTTGGGGACGGACTTGCCTGAAGCTTTCTTT. Its protein product is CASSLGTDLPEAFF.